A single sample gave rise to the 11 T cell receptor beta chains below, sequenced in a study of T cells in Graves' hyperthyroidism and ophthalmopathy. Amplified TCR beta CDR3 regions came from RNA transcripts. The study used the HTBI primer set for a first-round RT-PCR of the TCR CDR3. TCRdb recomputed calls from the multiplex PCR reads with MiXCR, one row per CDR3 protein. The sample consists of 470,000 or so distinct CDR3 sequences, around 20% of them appearing once. Sequencing was performed on blood. Receptor source: a man aged 18 to 29 with Graves' hyperthyroidism.

To note about this clonotype: It may be a read error: a sequence one base away is much more abundant. The chain joins TRBV6-2 or TRBV6-3 to TRBJ2-7; D is undetermined. Per the germline V gene, CDR1 is MNHEY and CDR2 is SVGEGT. The CDR3 loop spans 13 amino acids. V dropped 2 bases and J dropped 3 bases, with 8 bases sitting between them. CDR3 protein: CASSYPSIYEQYF. For the CDR3, the DNA is TGTGCCAGCAGTTACCCCTCCATCTACGAGCAGTACTTC.

The CDR3 region has the DNA TGTGCCAGCAGCTTAGCTGGGCTAGTGGGACGTAACGAGCAGTACTTC. It yields the protein CASSLAGLVGRNEQYF. The chain couples TRBV11-1 to TRBJ2-7; D possibly matches TRBD1 or TRBD2 (5 bases each). Germline V gives CDR1 SGHAT, CDR2 FQDESV (reference sequence). The germline V and J ends were trimmed by 0 bases and 5 bases, with 17 bases remaining between them. The CDR3 runs 16 residues.

This clonotype was observed many times. The CDR3 coding sequence is TGTGCCAGCAGCATGGGGACAGGGGGGAACACTGAAGCTTTCTTT. It encodes CASSMGTGGNTEAFF. The chain combines TRBV9 with TRBJ1-1, with 11 bases aligning to TRBD1. The CDR3 loop spans 15 amino acids. The V gene end was trimmed by 4 bases and the J gene end by 1 base; junction bases not matched to a gene: 3. CDR1 and CDR2 (germline): SGDLS, YYNGEE.

Ten or more counts support this clonotype. This sequence joins TRBV12-3 or TRBV12-4 and TRBJ2-5; 13 nucleotides match TRBD2. This CDR3 spans 15 amino acids. V lost 7 bases and J lost 4; bases outside the gene matches: 6. The CDR3 DNA reads as TGTGCCAGCACCAAACTAGCGGGGGGGCGAGAGACCCAGTACTTC. Its protein product is CASTKLAGGRETQYF.

This chain joins TRBV20-1 and TRBJ2-5; D is tentatively TRBD1 or TRBD2 (6 bases each). Per germline, CDR1 DFQATT and CDR2 SNEGSKA (reference sequence). The V end lost 6 bases, the J end lost 4 bases, and 15 bases lay between the germline ends. CDR3 length: 13 amino acids. CDR3 loop: CSARGGRGETQYF. The CDR3 DNA follows: TGCAGTGCCAGGGGAGGCAGAGGAGAGACCCAGTACTTC.

The table lists this clonotype with many counts. This chain joins TRBV5-1 and TRBJ2-7, with 8 bases fitting TRBD1. Germline loops: CDR1 SGHRS, CDR2 YFSETQ. The junction had 3 bases not matched to a gene; V was cut back by 0 bases and J by 1 base. The CDR3 length is 15 residues. The CDR3 is CASSLVQGGSYEQYF. CDR3 bases: TGCGCCAGCAGCTTGGTACAGGGGGGATCCTACGAGCAGTACTTC.

The chain couples TRBV6-2 or TRBV6-3 to TRBJ2-2; D is unresolved. V was cut by 6 bases and J by 5 bases, with 13 bases left in between. The CDR3 covers 14 residues. Germline-derived CDR1 and CDR2 are MNHEY and SVGEGT. CDR3 DNA sequence: TGTGCCAGCAGCTCGGACGTTCCGACCGGGGAGCTGTTTTTT. Amino acids: CASSSDVPTGELFF.

V usage is TRBV7-2 and J usage is TRBJ1-2; D may be TRBD1 (5 bases). This CDR3 has 13 amino acids. Germline-derived CDR1 and CDR2 are SGHTA and FQGNSA. V was shortened by 3 bases and J by 7 bases, with 12 bases between the two germline ends. CDR3 nucleotide sequence: TGTGCCAGCAGCTTTGTTGAAGGGGCTGGCTACACCTTC. It encodes CASSFVEGAGYTF. Drawing the rest from reference TRBV7-2 and TRBJ1-2, the complete variable domain is GAGVSQSPSNKVTEKGKDVELRCDPISGHTALYWYRQSLGQGLEFLIYFQGNSAPDKSGLPSDRFSAERTGGSVSTLTIQRTQQEDSAVYLCASSFVEGAGYTFGSGTRLTVV.

The rearrangement links TRBV6-1 to TRBJ2-2; TRBD2 matches at 10 bases. This CDR3 spans 15 amino acids. Germline V gene sequence: CDR1 MNHNS, CDR2 SASEGT. V was pared by 4 bases and J by 7 bases, with 6 bases of the junction left unmatched. The DNA of the CDR3 is TGTGCCAGCAGTGGGCAGCGGGGGGGCGACGGGGAGCTGTTTTTT. Translated, it gives CASSGQRGGDGELFF.

This clonotype has a count of ten or more. The V and J genes are TRBV11-2 and TRBJ2-5; TRBD2 aligns across 9 bases. Germline CDR1 and CDR2: SGHAT and FQNNGV. The J segment lost 0 bases and the V segment lost 5 bases, leaving 4 bases of the junction unmatched. The CDR3 sequence is 15 residues long. This CDR3 reads CASSPLAGNQETQYF. The DNA for the CDR3 is TGTGCCAGCAGCCCCCTAGCGGGGAACCAAGAGACCCAGTACTTC.

The rearrangement links TRBV6-1 to TRBJ1-5; TRBD1 matches 9 bases. The CDR3 is made up of 15 amino acids. Trimming at V came to 7 bases and at J to 6 bases, leaving 10 bases not matched to a gene. CDR1 and CDR2 (germline): MNHNS, SASEGT. The CDR3 coding sequence is TGTGCCAGCAACAAAGATACAGGGGGCATTCAGCCCCAGCATTTT. It is translated as CASNKDTGGIQPQHF.